This TCR beta chain was profiled in a study of Graves' ophthalmopathy and Graves' hyperthyroidism. Remarks on this clonotype: The junction shows a germline mismatch at one end, possibly a read error.

As the template, RNA transcripts were used to amplify TCR beta CDR3 regions. The first round was an RT-PCR with HTBI primers, and the second round was a multiplex PCR. TCRdb processed the multiplex PCR reads anew with MiXCR; each CDR3 protein has one entry. The sample records about 390,000 distinct CDR3 sequences, approximately 18% being singletons. This sequence originates from an adult woman with stable Graves' hyperthyroidism. The sample consisted of peripheral blood.

DNA for the CDR3: TGCAGCGTTGAAGTCGATTACACTGAATCTTTCTTT. Translating it yields CSVEVDYTESFF. J is TRBJ1-1 and V is TRBV29-1; D is undetermined. The CDR3 contains 12 residues. Per the germline V gene, CDR1 is SQVTM and CDR2 is ANQGSEA.